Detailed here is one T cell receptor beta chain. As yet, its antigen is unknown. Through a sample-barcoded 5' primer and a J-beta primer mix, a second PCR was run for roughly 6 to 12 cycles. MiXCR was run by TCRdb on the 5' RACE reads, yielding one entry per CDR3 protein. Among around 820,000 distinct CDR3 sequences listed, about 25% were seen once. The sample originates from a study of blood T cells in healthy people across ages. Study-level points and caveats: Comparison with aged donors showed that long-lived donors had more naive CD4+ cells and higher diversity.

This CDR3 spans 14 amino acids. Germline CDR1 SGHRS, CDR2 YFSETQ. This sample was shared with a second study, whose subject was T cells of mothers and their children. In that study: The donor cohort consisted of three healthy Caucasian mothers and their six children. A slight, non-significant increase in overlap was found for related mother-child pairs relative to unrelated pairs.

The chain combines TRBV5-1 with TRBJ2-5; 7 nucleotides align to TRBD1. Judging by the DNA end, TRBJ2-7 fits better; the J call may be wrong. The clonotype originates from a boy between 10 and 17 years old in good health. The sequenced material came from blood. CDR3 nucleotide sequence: TGCGCCAGCAGCCCTGGACAGGCGGCCTACGAGCAGTACTTC. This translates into CASSPGQAAYEQYF.